These T cell receptor beta chains were read from a single sample in a study of T cell responses to AZD1222 COVID-19 vaccine. This table comes from immunoSEQ multiplex PCR, and its TCRdb copy is limited to in-frame clones, with some not included. The data show about 190,000 clones, approximately 90% seen once. Sequencing was performed on peripheral blood, taken on day 0 of AZD1222 vaccination. The receptors here all came from an adult in good health. Each CDR3 is given with its conserved first and last residue. The order of the fields is clone size, D gene, J gene, V gene, CDR3 protein, CDR3 DNA. A D gene is named only where the DNA matches it firmly. Not all rows give a size; the values are once, few, many and, for expanded clones, a class.

clone_size: NA; d_call: NA; j_call: TRBJ1-4; v_call: TRBV19; cdr3_aa: CASSQPPEGTNEKLFF; cdr3_nt: TGTGCCAGTAGTCAGCCCCCCGAAGGAACTAATGAAAAACTGTTTTTT
clone_size: NA; d_call: TRBD1; j_call: TRBJ2-4; v_call: TRBV19; cdr3_aa: CASRSPGQGVKNIQYF; cdr3_nt: TGTGCCAGTAGGAGCCCTGGACAGGGAGTCAAAAACATTCAGTACTTC
clone_size: NA; d_call: NA; j_call: TRBJ2-5; v_call: TRBV6-5; cdr3_aa: CASRATGGQETQYF; cdr3_nt: TGTGCCAGCAGAGCTACAGGCGGGCAGGAGACCCAGTACTTC
clone_size: NA; d_call: NA; j_call: TRBJ1-3; v_call: TRBV10-3; cdr3_aa: CAIREQGFGNTIYF; cdr3_nt: TGTGCCATAAGGGAACAGGGTTTCGGAAACACCATATATTTT
clone_size: NA; d_call: TRBD1; j_call: TRBJ1-5; v_call: TRBV2; cdr3_aa: CASSEAGGGQPQHF; cdr3_nt: TGTGCCAGCAGTGAAGCAGGGGGCGGGCAGCCCCAGCATTTT
clone_size: NA; d_call: TRBD1; j_call: TRBJ1-2; v_call: TRBV12-3/TRBV12-4; cdr3_aa: CASSLGQGGGYTF; cdr3_nt: TGTGCCAGCAGTTTAGGACAGGGCGGGGGCTACACCTTC
clone_size: NA; d_call: NA; j_call: TRBJ2-1; v_call: TRBV4-1; cdr3_aa: CASSQESSPTYNEQFF; cdr3_nt: TGCGCCAGCAGCCAAGAATCTAGCCCGACCTACAATGAGCAGTTCTTC
clone_size: NA; d_call: NA; j_call: TRBJ1-4; v_call: TRBV11-2; cdr3_aa: CASSLFGGGGTTNEKLFF; cdr3_nt: TGTGCCAGCAGCTTATTTGGGGGGGGTGGTACGACTAATGAAAAACTGTTTTTT
clone_size: once; d_call: NA; j_call: TRBJ1-4; v_call: TRBV6-5; cdr3_aa: CASSYSPADEKLFF; cdr3_nt: TGTGCCAGCAGTTACTCGCCGGCCGATGAAAAACTGTTTTTT
clone_size: once; d_call: NA; j_call: TRBJ2-2; v_call: TRBV7-2; cdr3_aa: CASSLGGANTGELFF; cdr3_nt: TGTGCCAGCAGCTTAGGGGGGGCTAACACCGGGGAGCTGTTTTTT
clone_size: once; d_call: NA; j_call: TRBJ1-4; v_call: TRBV28; cdr3_aa: CASSPRGPSGLTNEKLFF; cdr3_nt: TGTGCCAGCAGTCCCCGGGGGCCCTCAGGACTTACTAATGAAAAACTGTTTTTT
clone_size: few; d_call: NA; j_call: TRBJ2-2; v_call: TRBV5-6; cdr3_aa: CASSPAGAGGLGELFF; cdr3_nt: TGTGCCAGCAGCCCCGCTGGGGCAGGTGGTTTAGGGGAGCTGTTTTTT
clone_size: NA; d_call: TRBD1; j_call: TRBJ2-4; v_call: TRBV4-1; cdr3_aa: CASSRDRVKDIQYF; cdr3_nt: TGCGCCAGCAGCCGGGACAGGGTCAAGGACATTCAGTACTTC
clone_size: NA; d_call: NA; j_call: TRBJ1-3; v_call: TRBV19; cdr3_aa: CASSLPSSANTIYF; cdr3_nt: TGTGCCAGTAGTCTCCCCTCATCAGCGAACACCATATATTTT
clone_size: NA; d_call: TRBD2; j_call: TRBJ2-7; v_call: TRBV9; cdr3_aa: CASRGHTTFCGGPPDEQYF; cdr3_nt: TGTGCCAGCAGAGGACACACTACTTTTTGCGGGGGACCTCCCGACGAGCAGTACTTC
clone_size: NA; d_call: TRBD1; j_call: TRBJ1-1; v_call: TRBV7-3; cdr3_aa: CASSDRGGFGTEAFF; cdr3_nt: TGTGCCAGCAGCGACAGGGGAGGATTCGGCACTGAAGCTTTCTTT
clone_size: NA; d_call: TRBD2; j_call: TRBJ2-3; v_call: TRBV3-1/TRBV3-2; cdr3_aa: CASSQTSGDTDTQYF; cdr3_nt: TGTGCCAGCAGCCAGACTAGCGGGGACACAGATACGCAGTATTTT
clone_size: once; d_call: NA; j_call: TRBJ1-5; v_call: TRBV6-5; cdr3_aa: CASTRDNPSNQPQHF; cdr3_nt: TGTGCCAGCACTAGGGACAACCCGAGCAATCAGCCCCAGCATTTT
clone_size: NA; d_call: NA; j_call: TRBJ2-1; v_call: TRBV7-9; cdr3_aa: CASSQRTGWAYNEQFF; cdr3_nt: TGTGCCAGCAGCCAACGCACAGGGTGGGCCTACAATGAGCAGTTCTTC
clone_size: NA; d_call: NA; j_call: TRBJ2-3; v_call: TRBV5-1; cdr3_aa: CASSLGQRSDTQYF; cdr3_nt: TGCGCCAGCAGCTTGGGGCAGAGATCGGATACGCAGTATTTT
clone_size: NA; d_call: NA; j_call: TRBJ1-5; v_call: TRBV27; cdr3_aa: CASSLQGGSQPQHF; cdr3_nt: TGTGCCAGCAGTTTACAGGGTGGGAGTCAGCCCCAGCATTTT
clone_size: NA; d_call: NA; j_call: TRBJ1-1; v_call: TRBV7-2; cdr3_aa: CASSLRGGWAFF; cdr3_nt: TGTGCCAGCAGCTTACGAGGGGGGTGGGCTTTCTTT
clone_size: NA; d_call: TRBD1; j_call: TRBJ2-1; v_call: TRBV28; cdr3_aa: CASSSPRDRGFYNEQFF; cdr3_nt: TGTGCCAGCAGTTCCCCCCGGGACAGGGGTTTTTACAATGAGCAGTTCTTC
clone_size: NA; d_call: NA; j_call: TRBJ2-2; v_call: TRBV28; cdr3_aa: CASTPGSMNTGELFF; cdr3_nt: TGTGCCAGCACCCCGGGGTCGATGAACACCGGGGAGCTGTTTTTT
clone_size: NA; d_call: TRBD2; j_call: TRBJ2-5; v_call: TRBV10-3; cdr3_aa: CAISVGGEGQETQYF; cdr3_nt: TGTGCCATCAGTGTTGGGGGGGAAGGACAAGAGACCCAGTACTTC
clone_size: NA; d_call: NA; j_call: TRBJ1-5; v_call: TRBV7-2; cdr3_aa: CASSANLHQPQHF; cdr3_nt: TGTGCCAGCAGCGCAAATTTACATCAGCCCCAGCATTTT
clone_size: NA; d_call: TRBD2; j_call: TRBJ2-3; v_call: TRBV28; cdr3_aa: CASSFLIGLATSTDTQYF; cdr3_nt: TGTGCCAGCAGTTTCCTGATCGGACTAGCGACTAGCACAGATACGCAGTATTTT
clone_size: NA; d_call: NA; j_call: TRBJ1-6; v_call: TRBV5-5; cdr3_aa: CASSFAAGYNSPLHF; cdr3_nt: TGTGCCAGCAGCTTCGCGGCGGGGTATAATTCACCCCTCCACTTT
clone_size: NA; d_call: NA; j_call: TRBJ2-2; v_call: TRBV19; cdr3_aa: CASSIHPSWANTGELFF; cdr3_nt: TGTGCCAGTAGTATACATCCCTCGTGGGCGAACACCGGGGAGCTGTTTTTT
clone_size: NA; d_call: NA; j_call: TRBJ2-7; v_call: TRBV13; cdr3_aa: CASSLAPGATVGSYEQYF; cdr3_nt: TGTGCCAGCAGCTTAGCGCCAGGGGCAACGGTAGGGAGCTACGAGCAGTACTTC
clone_size: NA; d_call: TRBD2; j_call: TRBJ2-2; v_call: TRBV5-4; cdr3_aa: CASSLLAGNTGELFF; cdr3_nt: TGTGCCAGCAGCTTGCTAGCGGGGAACACCGGGGAGCTGTTTTTT
clone_size: NA; d_call: TRBD1; j_call: TRBJ2-7; v_call: TRBV6-5; cdr3_aa: CAGSGQGSSEQYF; cdr3_nt: TGTGCCGGGTCGGGACAGGGCTCCAGCGAGCAGTACTTC
clone_size: NA; d_call: NA; j_call: TRBJ2-1; v_call: TRBV28; cdr3_aa: CASSSRLASYNEQFF; cdr3_nt: TGTGCCAGCAGTTCCCGGTTAGCGTCGTACAATGAGCAGTTCTTC
clone_size: NA; d_call: NA; j_call: TRBJ1-2; v_call: TRBV6-5; cdr3_aa: CASSSSTNGYTF; cdr3_nt: TGTGCCAGCAGTAGCAGTACTAATGGCTACACCTTC
clone_size: NA; d_call: TRBD1; j_call: TRBJ2-7; v_call: TRBV5-6; cdr3_aa: CASSLSYRGSYEQYF; cdr3_nt: TGTGCCAGCAGCTTGTCCTACAGGGGGTCCTACGAGCAGTACTTC